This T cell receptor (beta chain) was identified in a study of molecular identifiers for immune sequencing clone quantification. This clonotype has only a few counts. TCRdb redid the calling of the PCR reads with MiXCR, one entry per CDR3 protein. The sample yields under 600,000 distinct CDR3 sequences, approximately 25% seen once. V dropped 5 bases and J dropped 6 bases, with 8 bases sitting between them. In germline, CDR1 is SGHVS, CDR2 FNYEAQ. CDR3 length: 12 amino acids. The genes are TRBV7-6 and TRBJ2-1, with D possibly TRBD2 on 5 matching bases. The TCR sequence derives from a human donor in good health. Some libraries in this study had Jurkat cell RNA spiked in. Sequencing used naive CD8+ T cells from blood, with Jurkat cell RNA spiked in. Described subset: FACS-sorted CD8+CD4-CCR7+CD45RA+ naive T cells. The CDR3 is CASSTRVNEQFF. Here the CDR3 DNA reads TGTGCCAGCAGCACGAGGGTCAATGAGCAGTTCTTC.